The 25 T cell receptor beta chains reported below all come from one sample, sequenced in a study of tissue T cells after allogeneic stem cell transplantation. Repertoires were generated with immunoSEQ multiplex PCR, while TCRdb's copy carries only in-frame clones and drops some. The sample carries about 7,700 clones, about 35% recorded once. Time point in this sample: mouse harvest day 14 after allogeneic transplant. The graft held 10^6 splenic CD5+ T cells and 10^7 T-cell-depleted bone marrow cells. The specimen sequenced was skin. The receptors derive from a female BALB/c mouse given C57BL/6 T cells with graft-versus-host disease after an allogeneic hematopoietic cell transplant.

In this sample, this clone turned up a few times. Here the gene names and germline are mouse. This chain's CDR3 is CASGASGLGPYEQYF. The CDR3 bases that were read are TGTGCCAGCGGTGCCTCGGGACTGGGGCCCTATGAACAGTAC. The rearrangement links TRBV13-2 to TRBJ2-7; 10 bases are shared with TRBD2. The read ends 1 residue shy of where the CDR3 ends; the end is completed using the germline J gene. The CDR3 runs to 15 residues. With V trimmed by 3 bases and J by 2 bases, 5 bases remained unmatched. CDR1 and CDR2 from the germline V gene are NNHNN and SYGAGS (reference sequence).

As concerns this clone: The gene names given are mouse names. The CDR3 sequence: CASSGQGRTLYF. The covered CDR3 bases are TGTGCCAGCAGCGGACAGGGACGAACGCTGTAT. The chain links TRBV15 to TRBJ2-3, with TRBD1 identical over 8 bases. The read falls 1 residue short of the CDR3 end, and the missing part is taken from the germline J gene. The germline gives CDR1 SGHND, CDR2 FRSKSL. The CDR3 sequence is 12 residues long. Germline trimming cut 6 bases from V and 8 bases from J; bases unmatched to any gene: 4. The full variable domain, its missing parts supplied by reference TRBV15 and TRBJ2-3, is DAGVTQTPRHEVAEKGQTIILKCEPVSGHNDLFWYRQTKIQGLELLSYFRSKSLMEDGGAFKDRFKAEMLNSSFSTLKIQPTEPKDSAVYLCASSGQGRTLYFGSGTRLTVL.

Sample share makes this clone medium-sized. The genes are named according to mouse. From the germline J gene comes the end of the CDR3, since the read stops 1 residue before it. V gene TRBV23 combines with J gene TRBJ2-7; TRBD2, the table's D call, lacks a check against the DNA. Germline V gene lookup returns CDR1 KGHTA and CDR2 FQNQQP. CDR3 length equals 14 residues. The covered CDR3 bases are TGCTCCAGCAGCACCGGGACTGGGGGTTATGAACAGTAC. Translating it yields CSSSTGTGGYEQY. Given in full, the CDR3 is CSSSTGTGGYEQYF.

This clone is medium-sized. The genes and germline here are from mouse. The CDR3 is cut off 1 residue early in the read; its end comes from the germline J gene. The chain carries TRBV3 and TRBJ2-7; D may be TRBD2 (6 bases). This CDR3 region has 13 residues. The V end was cut by 6 bases, the J end by 3 bases, with 12 bases between. Germline CDR1 reads SNHLY; CDR2 reads FYNGKV (reference sequence). The CDR3 is CASSRLGYYEQYF. CDR3 bases read: TGTGCCAGCAGTCGGCTGGGGTACTATGAACAGTAC.

About this clone itself: The germline and genes are mouse ones. Read coverage stops 1 residue before the CDR3 terminus; the germline J gene supplies the remainder. This chain connects TRBV1 to TRBJ1-3, with 7 bases aligning to TRBD1. Germline lookup yields CDR1 NSQYPW and CDR2 LRSPGD (reference sequence). Trimming removed 4 bases from V and 4 bases from J; junction bases left unmatched: 4. CDR3 length equals 14 residues. This CDR3 is CTCSGQGDGNTLYF. The CDR3 bases that were read are TGCACCTGCAGTGGACAGGGAGACGGAAATACGCTCTAT. Supplemented by reference TRBV1 and TRBJ1-3, the full variable domain reads VTLLEQNPRWRLVPRGQAVNLRCILKNSQYPWMSWYQQDLQKQLQWLFTLRSPGDKEVKSLPGADYLATRVTDTELRLQVANMSQGRTLYCTCSGQGDGNTLYFGEGSRLIVV.

This clone was detected only a few times. Each gene name is a mouse one. The DNA ends 1 residue before the CDR3 does, and the rest of the CDR3 is filled in from the germline J gene. The chain couples TRBV29 to TRBJ2-7; D uncertain. Deletions cut 2 bases from V and 0 bases from J, with 8 bases between. Germline V lookup: CDR1 MSHET, CDR2 SYDVDS. The CDR3 loop spans 14 amino acids. The part of the CDR3 DNA that was read is TGTGCTAGCAGTTTAGTCGGGAGCTCCTATGAACAGTAC. This gives the protein CASSLVGSSYEQY. The entire CDR3 protein is CASSLVGSSYEQYF.

This clone was seen a handful of times. The genes are named according to mouse. The CDR3 end is not reached by the read, which stops 1 residue before it; the germline J gene fills it in. This chain links TRBV26 with TRBJ1-4; 10 positions match TRBD1. Germline V gene lookup returns CDR1 KGHPV and CDR2 FQNQEV (reference sequence). The V segment lost 5 bases and the J segment 7 bases; nucleotides outside the gene matches: 4. CDR3 length: 14 amino acids. Incomplete CDR3 DNA: TGTGCCAGCAGTTGGGACAGGGGTGGCGAAAGATTATTT. Protein: CASSWDRGGERLF. From start to end, the CDR3 is CASSWDRGGERLFF. Full variable domain (missing parts from reference TRBV26 and TRBJ1-4): NSKVIQTPRYLVKGQGQKAKMRCIPEKGHPVVFWYQQNKNNEFKFLINFQNQEVLQQIDMTEKRFSAECPSNSPCSLEIQSSEAGDSALYLCASSWDRGGERLFFGHGTKLSVL.

This clone is medium-sized (0.01 to 0.1%). Gene names follow the mouse nomenclature. The read gets to within 1 residue of the CDR3 end, and the germline J gene fills in the rest. V gene TRBV26 combines with J gene TRBJ2-4; 8 bases are a match to TRBD1. This CDR3 has 13 amino acids. Per germline, CDR1 KGHPV and CDR2 FQNQEV (reference sequence). The V segment lost 4 bases and the J segment 5 bases; nucleotides outside the gene matches: 2. The DNA read from the CDR3 is TGTGCCAGCAGTCCGACAGGGGTAAACACCTTGTAC. As protein: CASSPTGVNTLY. The entire CDR3 reads CASSPTGVNTLYF.

This clone was detected once. Genes here carry mouse names. Read data end 1 residue before the CDR3 end; the end is taken from the germline J gene. The rearrangement links TRBV3 to TRBJ2-4, with TRBD2 matching 9 bases. V lost 1 base, J lost 2 bases, and 4 bases stayed unmatched. CDR1 and CDR2 from the germline V gene are SNHLY and FYNGKV (reference sequence). The CDR3 contains 16 residues. The part of the CDR3 DNA that was read is TGTGCCAGCAGCTTAGAGCTGGGGGGGTTTCAAAACACCTTGTAC. Amino acids: CASSLELGGFQNTLY. The entire CDR3 protein is CASSLELGGFQNTLYF.

Comment on this clone: Each gene name is a mouse one. The CDR3 end lies 1 residue beyond the end of the read and is filled in from the germline J gene. The chain carries TRBV13-2 and TRBJ2-5; 8 positions match TRBD2. The CDR3 runs 15 residues. Unmatched junction bases numbered 8, after V lost 4 bases and J lost 4 bases. Germline loops: CDR1 NNHNN, CDR2 SYGAGS (reference sequence). The CDR3 loop reads CASGPDWGGKDTQYF. The CDR3 DNA, read in part, is TGTGCCAGCGGTCCCGACTGGGGAGGGAAAGACACCCAGTAC.

Note on this clone: Gene names are the mouse ones. The CDR3 is cut off 1 residue early in the read; its end comes from the germline J gene. This chain uses TRBV26 with TRBJ1-5; D uncertain. The germline CDR1 and CDR2 sequences are KGHPV and FQNQEV (reference sequence). V lost 0 bases and J 0 bases, leaving 6 bases between the germline ends. The CDR3 is 15 amino acids. CDR3 region: CASSLSPYNNQAPLF. The CDR3 bases that were read are TGTGCCAGCAGTCTGTCGCCATATAACAACCAGGCTCCGCTT.

In regard to this clone: Genes and germline are mouse. The read terminates 1 residue ahead of where the CDR3 ends, so the germline J gene completes it. The V and J genes are TRBV14 and TRBJ1-6, with 7 nucleotides matching TRBD1. TRBJ1-6 is an open reading frame, and its role is uncertain. This CDR3 has 15 amino acids. The V and J ends lost 5 bases and 3 bases, in that order; junction bases with no gene match: 5. Germline CDR1 reads SGHDT; CDR2 reads FRDEAV. The sequenced CDR3 bases are TGTGCCAGCAGCCTCGACAGGGACTATAATTCGCCCCTCTAC. This encodes CASSLDRDYNSPLY. The entire CDR3 protein is CASSLDRDYNSPLYF.

Comments on this clone: Gene names and germline refer to mouse. The read halts 1 residue ahead of the CDR3 end, with the missing end drawn from the germline J gene. The V gene is TRBV26, the J gene TRBJ1-4, with 7 bases fitting TRBD1. Germline trimming cut 4 bases from V and 4 bases from J; bases unmatched to any gene: 3. The CDR3 is 14 amino acids. CDR1 is KGHPV and CDR2 is FQNQEV in the germline V gene (reference sequence). The CDR3 spells CASSRGTDNERLFF. Incomplete CDR3 DNA: TGTGCCAGCAGTCGGGGGACAGACAACGAAAGATTATTT.

This clone was seen a handful of times. The germline and genes are mouse ones. Coverage ceases 1 residue before the CDR3 finishes, and the germline J gene fills in the end. The chain uses TRBV23 and TRBJ1-5. CDR1 KGHTA and CDR2 FQNQQP come from the germline V gene. CDR3 length equals 12 residues. The CDR3 is CSSSQDNQAPLF. Incomplete CDR3 DNA: TGCTCCAGCAGTCAAGACAACCAGGCTCCGCTT.

A remark on this clone: The germline and genes are mouse ones. Partial CDR3 DNA: TGTGCCAGCAGCTTATTCTACACAGAAGTCTTC. This translates into CASSLFYTEVF. In full, the CDR3 is CASSLFYTEVFF. This rearrangement joins TRBV3 to TRBJ1-1; no firm D call. The read comes to an end 1 residue before the CDR3 does, leaving the germline J gene to fill in the end. Looked up from germline, CDR1 is SNHLY and CDR2 is FYNGKV (reference sequence). Deletions cut 2 bases from V and 3 bases from J, with 4 bases between. This CDR3 is 12 amino acids long.

A few counts support this clone. Mouse germline and gene names are used. The CDR3 end lies 1 residue beyond the end of the read and is filled in from the germline J gene. The chain recombines TRBV3 with TRBJ2-7; the D is unclear. V was shortened by 1 base and J by 5 bases, with 3 bases between the two germline ends. The length of the CDR3 is 11 residues. In germline, CDR1 is SNHLY, CDR2 FYNGKV (reference sequence). The CDR3 bases that were read are TGTGCCAGCAGCTTAGAGGATGAACAGTAC. Translation: CASSLEDEQY. The full CDR3 protein is CASSLEDEQYF.

The table lists this clone with a few counts. Gene names are the mouse ones. The sequence runs out 1 residue before the end of the CDR3; the remainder is reconstructed from the germline J gene. The chain carries TRBV26 and TRBJ1-2; D possibly corresponds to TRBD1 (5 bases). Deletions cut 4 bases from V and 2 bases from J, with 8 bases between. The CDR3 totals 13 residues. Germline CDR1 is KGHPV and CDR2 is FQNQEV (reference sequence). The CDR3 DNA, read in part, is TGTGCCAGCAGTCCCCGACAGAACTCCGACTACACC. It specifies CASSPRQNSDYT. The whole CDR3 reads CASSPRQNSDYTF.

In the case of this clone: Germline and genes here are mouse. The CDR3 end is not reached by the read, which stops 1 residue before it; the germline J gene fills it in. The chain combines TRBV12-1 with TRBJ2-5; 9 bases align to TRBD1. J lost 2 bases, V lost 4 bases, and 9 bases had no gene match. The germline CDR1 and CDR2 sequences are SGHSN and HYEKVE. This CDR3 spans 16 amino acids. The CDR3 DNA, read in part, is TGTGCCAGCTCCCCCCGGGACAGGGCCCTCCAAGACACCCAGTAC. Translating gives CASSPRDRALQDTQY. The entire CDR3 reads CASSPRDRALQDTQYF. The complete variable domain, with remaining parts taken from reference TRBV12-1 and TRBJ2-5, reads DSGVVQSPRHIIKEKGGRSVLTCIPISGHSNVVWYQQTLGKELKFLIQHYEKVERDKGFLPSRFSVQQFDDYHSEMNMSALELEDSAMYFCASSPRDRALQDTQYFGPGTRLLVL.

This clone came up once. These gene names are mouse names. The read ends 1 residue before the CDR3 terminus; that terminus is restored from the germline J gene. This chain connects TRBV12-2 to TRBJ2-2; D gene unclear. The CDR3 sequence is 14 residues long. Trimming pared 2 bases from V and 0 bases from J, leaving 6 bases between. CDR1 and CDR2 from the germline V gene are SGHLS and HYDKME. CDR3 amino acids: CASSPGPNTGQLYF. CDR3 bases read: TGTGCCAGCTCTCCTGGACCAAACACCGGGCAGCTCTAC.

This clone is a singleton in its sample. Gene names and germline match the mouse. From the germline J gene comes the end of the CDR3, since the read stops 1 residue before it. V gene TRBV3 combines with J gene TRBJ2-4; possibly TRBD1 for D (6 bases). Germline V gene sequence: CDR1 SNHLY, CDR2 FYNGKV (reference sequence). The CDR3 is made up of 13 amino acids. Trimming left V 2 bases short and J 5 bases short, with 8 bases between. CDR3 sequence reads: CASSLQGSNTLYF. CDR3 DNA (partial): TGTGCCAGCAGCTTACAGGGGTCAAACACCTTGTAC.

By sample share, this clone is medium-sized. Mouse germline and gene names are used. The read comes to an end 1 residue before the CDR3 does, leaving the germline J gene to fill in the end. This chain connects TRBV2 to TRBJ1-1; 9 positions agree with TRBD1. V trimming: 4 bases; J trimming: 1 base; junction bases outside the gene matches: 4. The CDR3 spans 15 residues. CDR1 and CDR2 (germline): LGHNA, YSYQKL. CDR3 bases read: TGTGCCAGCAGCCCAGGGACAGGGAAAAACACAGAAGTCTTC. This codes for CASSPGTGKNTEVF. The full CDR3 is CASSPGTGKNTEVFF.

A single count supports this clone. Gene and germline names: mouse. The CDR3 reads CASGDWGGVFF. The CDR3 DNA, read in part, is TGTGCCAGCGGTGATTGGGGGGGAGTCTTC. The V call is TRBV13-2, the J call TRBJ1-1, with D perhaps TRBD1 (5 bases). Coverage ceases 1 residue before the CDR3 finishes, and the germline J gene fills in the end. Germline assignment: CDR1 NNHNN and CDR2 SYGAGS (reference sequence). The CDR3 is 11 residues long. The germline V and J ends were trimmed by 1 base and 10 bases, with 8 bases remaining between them.

For this clone: The gene symbols are mouse symbols. The read finishes 1 residue shy of the CDR3 end, and the germline J gene is used to complete it. Different DNA sequences within this sample yield the same CDR3. The chain couples TRBV23 to TRBJ2-4; the table assigns TRBD2, which was not confirmed against the DNA. The germline V gene has CDR1 KGHTA and CDR2 FQNQQP. The CDR3 loop spans 14 amino acids. CDR3 sequence reads: CSSSLTTSQNTLYF. The DNA read from the CDR3 is TGCTCCAGCAGTCTGACGACTAGTCAAAACACCTTGTAC.

This clone was observed a handful of times. Genes and germline are mouse. The read is 1 residue too short to cover the CDR3 end, so that end is filled in from the germline J gene. This sequence joins TRBV26 and TRBJ2-7; the match to TRBD2 covers 8 bases. The ends lost 5 bases at V and 1 base at J; junction bases unmatched: 1. The CDR3 spans 13 residues. Germline V CDR1 and CDR2: KGHPV, FQNQEV (reference sequence). Partial CDR3 DNA: TGTGCCAGCAGTACTGGGGGATCCTATGAACAGTAC. It encodes CASSTGGSYEQY. The whole CDR3 protein reads CASSTGGSYEQYF.

A remark on this clone: Gene names denote mouse genes. The read ends 1 residue shy of where the CDR3 ends; the end is completed using the germline J gene. The chain combines TRBV26 with TRBJ1-5; D call uncertain. The CDR3 has 12 amino acids. Trimming took off 4 bases at V and 2 bases at J, with 3 bases between the two ends. Germline V gives CDR1 KGHPV, CDR2 FQNQEV (reference sequence). The covered CDR3 bases are TGTGCCAGCAGTCGGGACAACCAGGCTCCGCTT. Translation gives CASSRDNQAPL. The complete CDR3 protein is CASSRDNQAPLF.